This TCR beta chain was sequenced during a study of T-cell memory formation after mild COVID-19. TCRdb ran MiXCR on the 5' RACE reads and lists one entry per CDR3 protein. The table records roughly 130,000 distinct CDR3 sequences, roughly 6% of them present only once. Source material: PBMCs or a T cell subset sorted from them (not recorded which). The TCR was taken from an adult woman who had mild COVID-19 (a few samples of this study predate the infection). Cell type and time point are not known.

CDR3 DNA: TGTGCCAGCAGCCGCCCTCTAAGAGATACCACCACAGATACGCAGTATTTT. Residues: CASSRPLRDTTTDTQYF. The chain employs TRBV6-5 and TRBJ2-3, with D unclear. This CDR3 region has 17 residues. Germline V gene sequence: CDR1 MNHEY, CDR2 SVGAGI. V lost 6 bases to trimming and J lost 2 bases, with 21 bases between them.